The rows below give T cell receptor beta chains drawn from one sample of a study of blood T cell repertoires in COVID-19. Clones were sequenced by immunoSEQ multiplex PCR, and TCRdb holds only the in-frame ones, with some missing. The data show roughly 35,000 clones, 87% seen once. The sequenced sample was peripheral blood. These receptors were taken from a man aged 50-59 years with active or convalescent COVID-19. Each CDR3 is given with its conserved first and last residue. The order of the fields is CDR3 length, J gene, D gene, clone size, V gene, CDR3 DNA, CDR3 protein. A D gene is named only where the DNA matches it firmly. Only some rows state a clone size, as once, few, many or a class for expanded clones.

14	TRBJ1-4	TRBD1	-	TRBV30	TGTGCCTGGAGCCCTGGGACAGGGGGTGAAAAACTGTTTTTT	CAWSPGTGGEKLFF
18	TRBJ2-3	-	-	TRBV19	TGTGCCAGTAGTACTCAGGGGTCCCCACGCCTGGGCACAGATACGCAGTATTTT	CASSTQGSPRLGTDTQYF
15	TRBJ2-5	TRBD1	-	TRBV7-2	TGTGCCAGCAGCCCCTTCGGGACAGGAGAAGAGACCCAGTACTTC	CASSPFGTGEETQYF
13	TRBJ2-7	-	-	TRBV5-1	TGCGCCAGCAGCTTGGTTAGCAACTACGAGCAGTACTTC	CASSLVSNYEQYF
16	TRBJ1-2	-	-	TRBV4-1	TGCGCCAGCAGCCAAGATCAGGGGACACGTTGGAATGGCTACACCTTC	CASSQDQGTRWNGYTF
15	TRBJ2-5	TRBD2	-	TRBV6-2/TRBV6-3	TGTGCCAGCAGTTGGACTAGCGAGTACCAAGAGACCCAGTACTTC	CASSWTSEYQETQYF
17	TRBJ2-3	-	-	TRBV5-1	TGCGCCAGCAGCTTGGTAGTGCGGGTCCCTAGCGCAGATACGCAGTATTTT	CASSLVVRVPSADTQYF
15	TRBJ2-7	-	-	TRBV6-6	TGTGCCAGCAGTTACCACGGGGGGCAAGCCTACGAGCAGTACTTC	CASSYHGGQAYEQYF
16	TRBJ2-3	TRBD2	-	TRBV4-3	TGCGCCAGCAGCCACACGACTAGCGTGGGCACAGATACGCAGTATTTT	CASSHTTSVGTDTQYF
16	TRBJ1-5	-	-	TRBV7-2	TGTGCCAGCAGCCTCGGGGGGGGTGGTAGCAATCAGCCCCAGCATTTT	CASSLGGGGSNQPQHF
14	TRBJ2-3	TRBD2	-	TRBV11-1	TGTGCCAGCAGCTCTAGCGGGAGTTCAGATACGCAGTATTTT	CASSSSGSSDTQYF
15	TRBJ2-5	-	-	TRBV5-6	TGTGCCAGCAGGGTGTTCGGGGAGGATTGGGAGACCCAGTACTTC	CASRVFGEDWETQYF
14	TRBJ2-7	-	-	TRBV25-1	TGTGCCAGCAGAGGCGGGGTGGGTTCCTACGAGCAGTACTTC	CASRGGVGSYEQYF
14	TRBJ1-2	-	-	TRBV25-1	TGTGCCAGCAGTTTCCGGGGGGGCCACTATGGCTACACCTTC	CASSFRGGHYGYTF
16	TRBJ2-1	-	once	TRBV2	TGTGCCAGCAGAGAGACAGGGACTTGGGGGGACAATGAGCAGTTCTTC	CASRETGTWGDNEQFF
14	TRBJ1-4	TRBD1	-	TRBV5-1	TGCGCCAGCAGCTCGATGACAGGGGGTGAAAAACTGTTTTTT	CASSSMTGGEKLFF
16	TRBJ2-7	TRBD1	medium-sized	TRBV15	TGTGCCACCAGCAGAGTTCTGACAGGGGAGTCCTACGAGCAGTACTTC	CATSRVLTGESYEQYF
20	TRBJ2-5	TRBD2	-	TRBV29-1	TGCAGCGTTGATGAAAGTTGGGGGGGGCACACGACTAGCGGACAAGAGACCCAGTACTTC	CSVDESWGGHTTSGQETQYF
16	TRBJ2-2	TRBD2	-	TRBV7-3	TGTGCCAGCAGCTCGGGACTAGCGGGAGTAACCGGGGAGCTGTTTTTT	CASSSGLAGVTGELFF
15	TRBJ1-2	-	-	TRBV19	TGTGCCAGTAGTATCATCGGAACAGCGGACTATGGCTACACCTTC	CASSIIGTADYGYTF
15	TRBJ2-3	-	-	TRBV4-2	TGTGCCAGCAGCCAAGAAGCCGGTTCCACAGATACGCAGTATTTT	CASSQEAGSTDTQYF
15	TRBJ2-5	TRBD1	-	TRBV5-6	TGTGCCAGCAGCTTGGCCGAGACAGGGAAGGAGACCCAGTACTTC	CASSLAETGKETQYF
13	TRBJ2-5	TRBD1	-	TRBV19	TGTGCCACGGGACAGAGCATCGCGGAGACCCAGTACTTC	CATGQSIAETQYF
17	TRBJ2-1	TRBD2	-	TRBV28	TGTGCCAGCACCACCGAAAAGGGACTAGCTATCTACAATGAGCAGTTCTTC	CASTTEKGLAIYNEQFF
14	TRBJ1-1	-	-	TRBV18	TGTGCCAGCTCACCGCAGGTAGTGAACACTGAAGCTTTCTTT	CASSPQVVNTEAFF
16	TRBJ2-1	TRBD2	once	TRBV7-2	TGTGCCAGCAGCTACCGGGGACTAGCGGATTACAATGAGCAGTTCTTC	CASSYRGLADYNEQFF
14	TRBJ2-1	TRBD1	few	TRBV7-9	TGTGCCAGCAGCCCCGGGACAGGGGGTAATGAGCAGTTCTTC	CASSPGTGGNEQFF
14	TRBJ1-2	-	-	TRBV11-1	TGTGCCAGCAGCCGGGACATAGCTAACTATGGCTACACCTTC	CASSRDIANYGYTF
16	TRBJ2-7	TRBD2	once	TRBV7-2	TGTGCCAGCAGCTTAGGACTAGCATACAGCTCCTACGAGCAGTACTTC	CASSLGLAYSSYEQYF
16	TRBJ2-1	TRBD2	-	TRBV18	TGTGCCAGCTCACCGCGAGGGACTAGCGGCTACAATGAGCAGTTCTTC	CASSPRGTSGYNEQFF
14	TRBJ2-1	TRBD2	-	TRBV13	TGTGCCAGCAGCAAACTAGCGGGAGGTTATGAGCAGTTCTTC	CASSKLAGGYEQFF
15	TRBJ2-5	TRBD2	-	TRBV18	TGTGCCAGCTCACGGCGGGGACTAGGGCAAGAGACCCAGTACTTC	CASSRRGLGQETQYF
13	TRBJ1-5	-	once	TRBV4-3	TGCGCCAGCAGCCAAGATCTCAGGCAGCCCCAGCATTTT	CASSQDLRQPQHF
15	TRBJ2-3	TRBD2	-	TRBV5-4	TGTGCCAGCAGCGCCCAACTAGCGGGATTTAATACGCAGTATTTT	CASSAQLAGFNTQYF
14	TRBJ2-1	-	once	TRBV6-2/TRBV6-3	TGTGCCAGCAGTTACGCGGGTCTGGGATATGAGCAGTTCTTC	CASSYAGLGYEQFF
15	TRBJ2-7	-	-	TRBV5-1	TGCGCCAGCAGCTTGGAAGGGCGGGTTCGGTACGAGCAGTACTTC	CASSLEGRVRYEQYF
16	TRBJ2-7	TRBD1	-	TRBV5-1	TGCGCCAGCAGCTCCATTCACAGGGGCCTCTCCTACGAGCAGTACTTC	CASSSIHRGLSYEQYF
18	TRBJ2-2	-	-	TRBV4-1	TGCGCCAGCAGCCAACAACCTCCCCCTTCGCGGGACACCGGGGAGCTGTTTTTT	CASSQQPPPSRDTGELFF
15	TRBJ1-5	TRBD1	-	TRBV28	TGTGCCAGCAGGGCTGGACAGGGAGGCAATCAGCCCCAGCATTTT	CASRAGQGGNQPQHF
11	TRBJ1-2	-	-	TRBV20-1	TGCAGCGGGACACCACCGCGGGGCTACACCTTC	CSGTPPRGYTF
15	TRBJ1-5	-	-	TRBV16	TGTGCCAGCAGCCCGCTGCCCGGGGGCAATCAGCCCCAGCATTTT	CASSPLPGGNQPQHF
15	TRBJ2-7	TRBD2	-	TRBV5-4	TGTGCCAGCAGCTTTCCGGGACTAGCGGATTACGAGCAGTACTTC	CASSFPGLADYEQYF
17	TRBJ1-4	-	-	TRBV7-9	TGTGCCAGCAGCTTATACGTGCGGGGCAGGGGAGGGGAAAAACTGTTTTTT	CASSLYVRGRGGEKLFF
16	TRBJ1-5	TRBD1	-	TRBV19	TGTGCCAGTATGCGGACAGGGGGTTATAGCAATCAGCCCCAGCATTTT	CASMRTGGYSNQPQHF
14	TRBJ2-2	-	-	TRBV11-2	TGTGCCAGCAGCCGCAGGGGGAACACCGGGGAGCTGTTTTTT	CASSRRGNTGELFF
14	TRBJ2-7	-	few	TRBV28	TGTGCCAGCAGGGAGGGCGGAAAGACGTACGAGCAGTACTTC	CASREGGKTYEQYF
16	TRBJ2-3	TRBD2	-	TRBV5-4	TGTGCCAGCAGCCCACCCGGCGGGAGATCCCAAACCATGCAGTATTTT	CASSPPGGRSQTMQYF
14	TRBJ2-5	-	-	TRBV28	TGTGCCAGCAGTTTATGGGGCCGCCTAGAGACCCAGTACTTC	CASSLWGRLETQYF
12	TRBJ2-5	TRBD1	-	TRBV3-1/TRBV3-2	TGTGCCAGTCGGGACAGGCAAGAGACCCAGTACTTC	CASRDRQETQYF
14	TRBJ1-6	-	-	TRBV9	TGTGCCAGCAGCGTAGCCGTCCATAATTCACCCCTCCACTTT	CASSVAVHNSPLHF
14	TRBJ1-5	-	-	TRBV12-5	TGTGCTAGTGCGCAGGGCGCGTGGGATCAGCCCCAGCATTTT	CASAQGAWDQPQHF
16	TRBJ1-4	TRBD1	-	TRBV7-2	TGTGCCAGCAGCTCCCTCAGGACAGGGAATTACGAAAAACTGTTTTTT	CASSSLRTGNYEKLFF
13	TRBJ1-1	TRBD1	-	TRBV30	TGTGCCTGGAGGGGGGACAGGGGCACTGAAGCTTTCTTT	CAWRGDRGTEAFF
20	TRBJ2-7	-	-	TRBV6-1	TGTGCCAGCAGTGATCTTTTTGTGGCAGGGAAGAATTATCTTGCCTACGAGCAGTACTTC	CASSDLFVAGKNYLAYEQYF
16	TRBJ2-3	TRBD2	-	TRBV5-1	TGCGCCAGCAGCCTGAGACTAGCGGGACGCACAGATACGCAGTATTTT	CASSLRLAGRTDTQYF